This T cell receptor (beta chain) was recorded in a study of radiation and T cells in renal cell carcinoma. Using immunoSEQ multiplex PCR, the repertoire was profiled, and TCRdb retains in-frame clones only, with some absent. The sample has approximately 150,000 clones, 88% seen once. Time point indicated: baseline pretreatment blood. Described treatment: 15 Gy SBRT to primary tumor, nephrectomy 4 weeks later. After SBRT, blood was collected at 2 and 4 weeks, plus baseline. Trimming stripped 6 bases from V and 1 base from J, with 12 bases between. Germline-derived CDR1 and CDR2 are MNHNS and SASEGT. The CDR3 spans 14 residues.

This receptor was obtained from a woman between 65 and 79 years old with renal cell carcinoma. This sequence joins TRBV6-1 and TRBJ1-1; no clear D. This specimen consisted of blood, obtained from a patient whose treatment included radiotherapy and nephrectomy. The chain's CDR3 is CASSEKGGNTEAFF. CDR3 nucleotide sequence: TGTGCCAGCAGCGAAAAGGGAGGGAACACTGAAGCTTTCTTT.